These 13 T cell receptor beta chains came from one sample sequenced in a study of OX40 agonist ivuxolimab in advanced cancers. Measured with immunoSEQ multiplex PCR; TCRdb has only the in-frame clones, and not every one. The sample yields some 86,000 clones, roughly 94% seen once. Here the sequenced sample was CD4+ or CD8+ T cells sorted from blood, taken in a trial of the OX40 agonist ivuxolimab. Receptors were obtained from an adult with an advanced solid tumor such as melanoma, head and neck, liver or kidney cancer.

This chain uses TRBV6-1 with TRBJ1-5; D is undetermined. Germline V gene sequence: CDR1 MNHNS, CDR2 SASEGT. This CDR3 is 12 amino acids long. V shed 7 bases and J shed 4 bases, with 8 bases lying between them. The DNA of the CDR3 is TGTGCCAGCATACGGGCGAATCAGCCCCAGCATTTT. Residues: CASIRANQPQHF.

The chain has TRBV10-3 and TRBJ2-3; unclear D gene. V gave up 4 bases and J gave up 0 bases, with 8 bases separating them. In germline, CDR1 is ENHRY, CDR2 SYGVKD. The CDR3 runs 14 residues. The CDR3 DNA follows: TGTGCCATCAGTGGCCCTGCCAGCACAGATACGCAGTATTTT. It specifies CAISGPASTDTQYF.

The J gene is TRBJ2-1, the V gene TRBV10-3; 7 bases are a match to TRBD2. Trimming removed 10 bases from V and 8 bases from J; junction bases left unmatched: 11. The CDR3 length is 13 residues. Germline values: CDR1 ENHRY, CDR2 SYGVKD. The CDR3 here is CATKRGAQYEQFF. The CDR3, as DNA: TGTGCCACCAAGCGGGGCGCTCAATATGAGCAGTTCTTC.

In DNA form, the CDR3 reads TGTGCCAGCGCTCCGGGACAGGCCTATGAGCAGTTCTTC. This translates into CASAPGQAYEQFF. The V and J genes are TRBV27 and TRBJ2-1, with 8 bases matching TRBD1. The CDR3 runs to 13 residues. Unmatched junction bases numbered 8, after V lost 8 bases and J lost 8 bases. Germline V gene lookup returns CDR1 MNHEY and CDR2 SMNVEV (reference sequence).

The table lists this clone with a few counts. The chain couples TRBV11-2 to TRBJ1-6, with TRBD1 identical over 10 bases. The germline V gene has CDR1 SGHAT and CDR2 FQNNGV. Trimming took 4 bases from V and 10 from J; bases not matched to a gene: 4. The CDR3 has 14 amino acids. In DNA form, the CDR3 reads TGTGCCAGCAGCTGGGGGACAGGGGTATCACCCCTCCACTTT. Translating it yields CASSWGTGVSPLHF.

V gene TRBV5-1 combines with J gene TRBJ2-5; 9 positions match TRBD1. The CDR3 extends over 14 amino acids. Germline V gives CDR1 SGHRS, CDR2 YFSETQ. With V trimmed by 0 bases and J by 6 bases, 3 bases remained unmatched. The CDR3 sequence is CASSLAGTGKTQYF. The CDR3 nucleotides read TGCGCCAGCAGCTTGGCCGGGACAGGGAAGACCCAGTACTTC.

The chain recombines TRBV7-6 with TRBJ2-7, with 11 bases identical to TRBD1. The J segment lost 6 bases and the V segment lost 6 bases, leaving 4 bases of the junction unmatched. Germline V gives CDR1 SGHVS, CDR2 FNYEAQ. The CDR3 totals 13 residues. This chain's CDR3 is CASRPGTGGEQYF. Here the CDR3 DNA reads TGTGCCAGCAGGCCCGGGACAGGGGGCGAGCAGTACTTC.

The chain is built from TRBV18 and TRBJ2-1; 9 bases agree with TRBD2. The CDR3 covers 14 residues. Germline V lookup: CDR1 KGHSH, CDR2 LQKENI. The junction had 1 base not matched to a gene; V was cut back by 4 bases and J by 3 bases. The CDR3 reads CASSHSGSYNEQFF. The CDR3 DNA reads TGTGCCAGCTCACATAGCGGGAGCTACAATGAGCAGTTCTTC.

V is TRBV5-4 and J is TRBJ2-7, with 8 bases fitting TRBD1. Germline trimming cut 4 bases from V and 4 bases from J; bases unmatched to any gene: 7. The CDR3 loop spans 14 amino acids. Germline CDR1 reads SGHNT; CDR2 reads YYREEE (reference sequence). The CDR3 is CASSPRDRMYEQYF. The DNA of the CDR3 is TGTGCCAGCAGCCCAAGGGACAGGATGTACGAGCAGTACTTC.

This chain uses TRBV11-2 with TRBJ2-5, with 7 bases lining up with TRBD2. The CDR3 is 14 residues long. The germline V gene has CDR1 SGHAT and CDR2 FQNNGV. V lost 10 bases, J lost 0 bases, and 8 bases stayed unmatched. The CDR3 spells CATTTSNYQETQYF. The DNA of the CDR3 is TGTGCCACCACGACTAGCAACTACCAAGAGACCCAGTACTTC.

CDR3 coding DNA: TGTGCCAGCAGCCGCGCCGGGACCTCTCCGGGTGAGCAGTACTTC. This encodes CASSRAGTSPGEQYF. This chain links TRBV14 with TRBJ2-7; D is possibly TRBD1 or TRBD2 (5 bases each). The germline CDR1 and CDR2 sequences are SGHDN and FVKESK. The V end lost 4 bases, the J end lost 7 bases, and 20 bases lay between the germline ends. The CDR3 runs 15 residues. The variable domain in full, completed from reference TRBV14 and TRBJ2-7, reads EAGVTQFPSHSVIEKGQTVTLRCDPISGHDNLYWYRRVMGKEIKFLLHFVKESKQDESGMPNNRFLAERTGGTYSTLKVQPAELEDSGVYFCASSRAGTSPGEQYFGPGTRLTVT.

This sequence joins TRBV5-1 and TRBJ1-3; TRBD1 matches at 9 bases. Trimming took 4 bases from V and 4 from J; bases not matched to a gene: 3. Per the germline V gene, CDR1 is SGHRS and CDR2 is YFSETQ. The length of the CDR3 is 14 residues. CDR3 in amino acids: CASSLQGAGNTIYF. CDR3 DNA sequence: TGCGCCAGCAGCCTACAGGGGGCGGGAAACACCATATATTTT.

This chain joins TRBV19 and TRBJ1-5; TRBD1 might be the D (6 bases). Germline V gene data show CDR1 as LNHDA and CDR2 as SQIVND (reference sequence). The CDR3 runs 17 residues. V was shortened by 5 bases and J by 0 bases, with 17 bases between the two germline ends. CDR3 protein: CASSPLPTGYSNQPQHF. DNA for the CDR3: TGTGCCAGTAGTCCCCTCCCGACAGGTTATAGCAATCAGCCCCAGCATTTT.